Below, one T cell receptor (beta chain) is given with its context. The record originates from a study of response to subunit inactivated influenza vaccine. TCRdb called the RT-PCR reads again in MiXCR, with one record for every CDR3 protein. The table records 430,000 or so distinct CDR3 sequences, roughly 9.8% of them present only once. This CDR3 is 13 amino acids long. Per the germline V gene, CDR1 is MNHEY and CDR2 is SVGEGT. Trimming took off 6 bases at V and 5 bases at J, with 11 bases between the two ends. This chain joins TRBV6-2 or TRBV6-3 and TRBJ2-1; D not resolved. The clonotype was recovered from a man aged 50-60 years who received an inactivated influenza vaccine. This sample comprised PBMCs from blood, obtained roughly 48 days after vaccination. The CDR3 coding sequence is TGTGCCAGCAGCCATAACGAACACAATGAGCAGTTCTTC. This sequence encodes CASSHNEHNEQFF.